This is a list of T cell receptor beta chains from one sample in a study of shared clonotypes between healthy human individuals. Libraries were prepared by immunoSEQ multiplex PCR; TCRdb keeps only in-frame clonotypes and omits some of them. Of some 740,000 clones in the sample, 80% to 95% are singletons; the top ten hold approximately 25%. Sequenced sample: naive CD8+ T cells sorted from blood. The receptor set was obtained from a man between 25 and 39 years old in good health. CDR3s include the opening cysteine and the closing phenylalanine or tryptophan. The D gene is left open where the match is weak. The listing skips clone size in some rows; elsewhere it reads once, few, many or a size class.

CDR3 length,clone size,V gene,J gene,D gene,CDR3 DNA,CDR3 protein
13,.,TRBV11-2,TRBJ2-1,.,TGTGCCAGCAGAGAGGGAAGCTGGGATGAGCAGTTCTTC,CASREGSWDEQFF
14,.,TRBV6-5,TRBJ2-1,TRBD2,TGTGCCACAGGGCTAGCGGGAGGATTTAATGAGCAGTTCTTC,CATGLAGGFNEQFF
14,.,TRBV6-5,TRBJ1-5,TRBD1,TGTGCCAGCAGTGTCGACAGGGTGACCCCCCCCCAGCATTTT,CASSVDRVTPPQHF
15,.,TRBV11-2,TRBJ2-7,TRBD2,TGTGCCAGCAGCTTACTGACTAGCGGGAGGTACGAGCAGTACTTC,CASSLLTSGRYEQYF
15,.,TRBV29-1,TRBJ2-7,.,TGCAGCGTTGAACAGGGTGGGAGCCCATCCTACGAGCAGTACTTC,CSVEQGGSPSYEQYF
16,.,TRBV5-1,TRBJ1-3,TRBD1,TGCGCCAGCAGCTTAAGACAGGGGATCTCTGGAAACACCATATATTTT,CASSLRQGISGNTIYF
13,.,TRBV27,TRBJ1-5,TRBD1,TGTGCCACCCCCGGACAGGGGGAACAGCCCCAGCATTTT,CATPGQGEQPQHF
15,.,TRBV4-1,TRBJ2-7,.,TGCGCCAGCAGCCAGTGGAGCAGGGGTAGCAACGAGCAGTACTTC,CASSQWSRGSNEQYF
18,.,TRBV5-6,TRBJ1-1,.,TGTGCCAGCAGCTTGGGTCCCCTTCCCGACAGGACGAACACTGAAGCTTTCTTT,CASSLGPLPDRTNTEAFF
18,.,TRBV15,TRBJ2-7,TRBD1,TGTGCCACCAGAACAAGAGGAGGGGGACAGGGGACTACCTACGAGCAGTACTTC,CATRTRGGGQGTTYEQYF
14,.,TRBV27,TRBJ2-7,.,TGTGCCAGCAGTTTATCAGCAGGGGGGAACGAGCAGTACTTC,CASSLSAGGNEQYF
14,once,TRBV6-6,TRBJ2-7,.,TGTGCCAGCAGTTACTCGGGACATCCCTACGAGCAGTACTTC,CASSYSGHPYEQYF
16,.,TRBV5-6,TRBJ1-2,TRBD1,TGTGCCAGCAGCTTGGAGGGGACAGGGCCGATCTATGGCTACACCTTC,CASSLEGTGPIYGYTF
16,.,TRBV14,TRBJ2-1,TRBD2,TGTGCCAGCAGCCTCACGACTAGCGGGTTATACAATGAGCAGTTCTTC,CASSLTTSGLYNEQFF
13,.,TRBV27,TRBJ1-1,.,TGTGCCAGCAGTCCCTTTCAGTCCACTGAAGCTTTCTTT,CASSPFQSTEAFF
17,.,TRBV11-2,TRBJ2-7,TRBD2,TGTGCCAGCAGCTTAGATTGGGGACTAGCGGATGCCTACGAGCAGTACTTC,CASSLDWGLADAYEQYF
16,.,TRBV2,TRBJ2-7,TRBD2,TGTGCCAGCAGTGAAGGGCTAGCGGGAGGCTCCTACGAGCAGTACTTC,CASSEGLAGGSYEQYF
13,.,TRBV27,TRBJ2-1,.,TGTGCCAGTTCATCAGCCTCCTACAATGAGCAGTTCTTC,CASSSASYNEQFF
15,.,TRBV7-9,TRBJ2-7,.,TGTGCCAGCAGCTCGGAGCGGGACAGCTCCTACGAGCAGTACTTC,CASSSERDSSYEQYF
16,.,TRBV2,TRBJ1-2,.,TGTGCCAGCCTTGGAACAGTTGAGGCCTACGACTATGGCTACACCTTC,CASLGTVEAYDYGYTF
17,.,TRBV15,TRBJ2-7,.,TGTGCCACCAGCAGAGGGGGGACCGGGCAGGACCTCTACGAGCAGTACTTC,CATSRGGTGQDLYEQYF
16,.,TRBV4-1,TRBJ2-7,.,TGCGCCAGCAGCCCGCAATTTGGGCCGACACCCATCGAGCAGTACTTC,CASSPQFGPTPIEQYF
15,.,TRBV27,TRBJ2-1,.,TGTGCCAGCAGTTTTTTCGCGGTTTCCTACAATGAGCAGTTCTTC,CASSFFAVSYNEQFF
17,.,TRBV5-8,TRBJ2-7,TRBD1,TGTGCCAGCATCCCTGGACAGGGGCTGCCGGTTTCCTACGAGCAGTACTTC,CASIPGQGLPVSYEQYF
16,once,TRBV27,TRBJ1-4,TRBD1,TGTGCCAGCAGCTCGACTCCGGGACAGGGGAATGAAAAACTGTTTTTT,CASSSTPGQGNEKLFF
15,.,TRBV6-1,TRBJ2-1,TRBD2,TGTGCCAGCTCTAGTGGGGGACTAGCGGACAATGAGCAGTTCTTC,CASSSGGLADNEQFF
14,.,TRBV4-1,TRBJ2-7,.,TGCGCCAGCAGCCAAGTCGTCACTGTAGGCGAGCAGTACTTC,CASSQVVTVGEQYF
18,once,TRBV10-2,TRBJ2-1,TRBD2,TGCGCCAGCAGTGAGTCGACACCGACTAGCCGCTCCTACAATGAGCAGTTCTTC,CASSESTPTSRSYNEQFF
11,.,TRBV11-1,TRBJ2-7,.,TGTGCCAGCAGCACCGCAGCCGAGCAGTACTTC,CASSTAAEQYF
13,.,TRBV5-1,TRBJ2-7,.,TGCGCCAGCAGCTTGGGACTAAACTACGAGCAGTACTTC,CASSLGLNYEQYF
15,.,TRBV18,TRBJ2-1,TRBD2,TGTGCCAGCTCACCAGAAGCGGGAGCGAGGTATGAGCAGTTCTTC,CASSPEAGARYEQFF
16,.,TRBV9,TRBJ2-1,TRBD1,TGTGCCAGCAGCGGCCGAGGACAGGGCGGGAACAATGAGCAGTTCTTC,CASSGRGQGGNNEQFF
16,.,TRBV19,TRBJ1-2,.,TGTGCCACCAAAGGGGTTTTACGGCAACCTAACTATGGCTACACCTTC,CATKGVLRQPNYGYTF
18,.,TRBV5-4,TRBJ2-2,TRBD2,TGTGCCAGCAGCCCCTCGATGGGACTAGCGGGAGGTGCCGGGGAGCTGTTTTTT,CASSPSMGLAGGAGELFF
15,.,TRBV9,TRBJ2-2,TRBD1,TGTGCCAGCAGCGCCGGGACAGTTAACACCGGGGAGCTGTTTTTT,CASSAGTVNTGELFF
17,.,TRBV29-1,TRBJ2-3,.,TGCAGCGTTGAATCCTTAGAAGCGCGAGGGACCACAGATACGCAGTATTTT,CSVESLEARGTTDTQYF
14,.,TRBV29-1,TRBJ1-4,.,TGCAGCGTGACGGACCGGCGGGCTAATGAAAAACTGTTTTTT,CSVTDRRANEKLFF
13,once,TRBV7-8,TRBJ1-2,.,TGTGCCAGCAGCTTAGCCCCGGGGCATGGCTACACCTTC,CASSLAPGHGYTF
14,.,TRBV7-9,TRBJ2-5,TRBD1,TGTGCCAGCAGCCGGACAGGGGGCGAAGAGACCCAGTACTTC,CASSRTGGEETQYF
13,.,TRBV29-1,TRBJ2-7,.,TGCAGCGTTGAAGCGGGAGAAACCTACGAGCAGTACTTC,CSVEAGETYEQYF
13,.,TRBV29-1,TRBJ2-2,.,TGCAGCGTTGATAACCGGGGTGCCGGGGAGCTGTTTTTT,CSVDNRGAGELFF